The clone carrying this T cell receptor (beta chain) occurred a few times. Its antigen is unidentified. The source of the sample is a study of cytomegalovirus exposure and HLA in healthy donors. Study-level information: The same platform was used for the 100 to 150 validation repertoires and the approximately 670 first-cohort repertoires, a later analysis reported.

The protocol was immunoSEQ multiplex PCR, while the TCRdb copy is restricted to in-frame clones and leaves out a portion. This sample carries a few hundred thousand clones, about nine tenths of them seen once, and the ten largest clones take roughly 0.82%. The CDR3 runs 15 residues. Germline V gene data show CDR1 as SGHNT and CDR2 as YYREEE (reference sequence). The V gene lost 0 bases and the J gene lost 4 bases, with 13 bases spanning the gap. Study findings and constraints: Most TCR sequences proved rare, with some public TCRs found in many donors. For cytomegalovirus status, the classifier reportedly gave diagnoses with high specificity and sensitivity. Cytomegalovirus association was listed for 164 TCR beta chains.

The TCR originated in a woman aged 18-35 years in good health and CMV-seronegative. The sequencing sample was made of PBMCs. V gene TRBV5-4 combines with J gene TRBJ1-1; no reliable D call. CDR3 residues: CASSLERGTGTEAFF. CDR3 in DNA: TGTGCCAGCAGCTTGGAACGGGGTACTGGCACTGAAGCTTTCTTT.